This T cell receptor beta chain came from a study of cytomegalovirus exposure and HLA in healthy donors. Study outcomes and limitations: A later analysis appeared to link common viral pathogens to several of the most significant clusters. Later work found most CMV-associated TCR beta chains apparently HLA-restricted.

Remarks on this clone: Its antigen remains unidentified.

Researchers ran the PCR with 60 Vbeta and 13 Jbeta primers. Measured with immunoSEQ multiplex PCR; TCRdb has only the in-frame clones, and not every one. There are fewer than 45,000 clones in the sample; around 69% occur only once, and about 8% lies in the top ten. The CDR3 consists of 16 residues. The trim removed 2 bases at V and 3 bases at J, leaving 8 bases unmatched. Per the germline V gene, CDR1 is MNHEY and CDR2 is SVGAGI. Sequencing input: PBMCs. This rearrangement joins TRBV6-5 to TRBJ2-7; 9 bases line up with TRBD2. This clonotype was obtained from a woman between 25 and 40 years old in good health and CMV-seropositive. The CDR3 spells CASSYGPSGTSYEQYF. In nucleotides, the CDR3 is TGTGCCAGCAGTTACGGGCCTAGCGGGACCAGCTACGAGCAGTACTTC.